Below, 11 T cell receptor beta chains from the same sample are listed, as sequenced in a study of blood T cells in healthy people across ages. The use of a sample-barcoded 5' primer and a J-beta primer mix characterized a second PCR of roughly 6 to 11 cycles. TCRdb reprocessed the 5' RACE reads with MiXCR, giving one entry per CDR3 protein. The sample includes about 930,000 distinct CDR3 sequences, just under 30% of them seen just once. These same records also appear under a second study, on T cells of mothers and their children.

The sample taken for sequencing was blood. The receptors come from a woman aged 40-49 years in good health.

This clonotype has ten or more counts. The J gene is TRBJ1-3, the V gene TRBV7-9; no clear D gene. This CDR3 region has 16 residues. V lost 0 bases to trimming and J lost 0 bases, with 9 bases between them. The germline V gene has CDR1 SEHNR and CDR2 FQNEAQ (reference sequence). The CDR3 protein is CASSLAGSHSGNTIYF. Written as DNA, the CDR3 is TGTGCCAGCAGCTTAGCGGGCAGTCACTCTGGAAACACCATATATTTT.

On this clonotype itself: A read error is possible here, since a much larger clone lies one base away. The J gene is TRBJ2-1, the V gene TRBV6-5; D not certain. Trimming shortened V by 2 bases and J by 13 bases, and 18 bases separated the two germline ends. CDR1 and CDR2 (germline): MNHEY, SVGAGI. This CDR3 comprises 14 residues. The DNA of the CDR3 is TGTGCCAGCAGTTACAGCCCCAACTACAGAACCCAGTTCTTC. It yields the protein CASSYSPNYRTQFF.

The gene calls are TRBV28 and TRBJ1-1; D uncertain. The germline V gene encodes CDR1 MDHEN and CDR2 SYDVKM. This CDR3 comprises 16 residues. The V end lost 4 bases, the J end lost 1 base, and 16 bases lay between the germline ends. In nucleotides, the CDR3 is TGTGCCAGCAGTTCCCCGATGAAGAGTGCGAACACTGAAGCTTTCTTT. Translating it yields CASSSPMKSANTEAFF.

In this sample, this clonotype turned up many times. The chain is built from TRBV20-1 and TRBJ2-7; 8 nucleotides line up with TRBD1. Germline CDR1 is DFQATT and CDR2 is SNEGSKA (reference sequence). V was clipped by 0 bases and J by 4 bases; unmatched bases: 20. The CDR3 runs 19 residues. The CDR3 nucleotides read TGCAGTGCTAGAGATGAAGAAAGCCGGAGGCGCAGGGGGCTATACGAGCAGTACTTC. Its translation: CSARDEESRRRRGLYEQYF.

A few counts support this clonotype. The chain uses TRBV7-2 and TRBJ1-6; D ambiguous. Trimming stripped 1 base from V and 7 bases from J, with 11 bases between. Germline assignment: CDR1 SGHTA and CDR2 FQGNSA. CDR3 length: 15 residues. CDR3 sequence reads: CASSLGIGLNSPLHF. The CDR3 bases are TGTGCCAGCAGCTTAGGGATAGGGTTGAATTCACCCCTCCACTTT.

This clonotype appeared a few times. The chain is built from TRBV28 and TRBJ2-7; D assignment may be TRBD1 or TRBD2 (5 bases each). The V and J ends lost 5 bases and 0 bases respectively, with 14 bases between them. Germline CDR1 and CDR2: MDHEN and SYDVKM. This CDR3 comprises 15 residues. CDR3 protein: CASSPRGSSSYEQYF. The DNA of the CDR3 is TGTGCCAGCAGTCCGAGGGGCAGTAGCTCCTACGAGCAGTACTTC. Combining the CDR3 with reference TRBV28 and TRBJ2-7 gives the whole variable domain DVKVTQSSRYLVKRTGEKVFLECVQDMDHENMFWYRQDPGLGLRLIYFSYDVKMKEKGDIPEGYSVSREKKERFSLILESASTNQTSMYLCASSPRGSSSYEQYFGPGTRLTVT.

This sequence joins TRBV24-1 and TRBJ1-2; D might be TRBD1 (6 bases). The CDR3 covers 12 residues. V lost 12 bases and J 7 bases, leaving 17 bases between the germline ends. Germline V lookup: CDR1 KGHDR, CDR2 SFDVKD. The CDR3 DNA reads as TGTGCCGCCCGAGGGGGATCGGGTGGCTACACCTTC. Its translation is CAARGGSGGYTF.

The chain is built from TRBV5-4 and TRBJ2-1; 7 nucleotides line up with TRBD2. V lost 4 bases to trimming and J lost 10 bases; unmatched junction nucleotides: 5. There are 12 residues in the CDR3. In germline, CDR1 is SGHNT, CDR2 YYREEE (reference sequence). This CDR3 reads CASSRAGEEQFF. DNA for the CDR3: TGTGCCAGCAGCCGCGCGGGGGAGGAGCAGTTCTTC.

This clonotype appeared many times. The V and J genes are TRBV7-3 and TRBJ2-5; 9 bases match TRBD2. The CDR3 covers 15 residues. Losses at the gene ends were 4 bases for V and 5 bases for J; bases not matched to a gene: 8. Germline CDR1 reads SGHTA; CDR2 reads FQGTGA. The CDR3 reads CASSSGGGAVETQYF. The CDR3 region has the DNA TGTGCCAGCAGCTCCGGCGGGGGGGCCGTGGAGACCCAGTACTTC.

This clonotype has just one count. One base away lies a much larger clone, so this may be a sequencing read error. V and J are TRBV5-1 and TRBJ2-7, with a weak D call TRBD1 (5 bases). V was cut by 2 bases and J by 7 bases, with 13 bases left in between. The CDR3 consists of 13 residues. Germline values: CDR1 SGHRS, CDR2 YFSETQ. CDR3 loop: CASSFDSYNEQYF. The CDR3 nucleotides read TGCGCCAGCAGCTTTGACAGTTACAATGAGCAGTACTTC.

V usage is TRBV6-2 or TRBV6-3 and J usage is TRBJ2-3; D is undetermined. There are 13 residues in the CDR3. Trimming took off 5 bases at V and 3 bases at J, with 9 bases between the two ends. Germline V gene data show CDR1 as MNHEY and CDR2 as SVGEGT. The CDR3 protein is CASSTLWTDTQYF. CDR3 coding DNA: TGTGCCAGCAGTACCCTATGGACAGATACGCAGTATTTT.